This T cell receptor (beta chain) derives from a study of cytomegalovirus exposure and HLA in healthy donors. Primers: 60 Vbeta forward and 13 Jbeta reverse. Measured with immunoSEQ multiplex PCR; TCRdb has only the in-frame clones, and not every one. Its clone listing holds under 90,000 clones. Notes on the study in general: Altogether, 150 to 200 TCR beta chains were recorded as cytomegalovirus-associated. Across donors, presence/absence analyses took sequencing depth to be roughly uniform. Researchers reported in a later analysis that a missense DCLRE1C variant was tied to TCR beta V- and J-gene trimming. Per published reports, the classifier diagnosed cytomegalovirus status with high specificity and sensitivity.

Points on this clone: The antigen is not known.

The TCR originated in a middle-aged man in good health and CMV-seropositive. The sample comprised PBMCs.

CDR3 sequence reads: CASGLVRSSGGMGNTEAFF. The DNA for the CDR3 is TGTGCTAGTGGTTTGGTACGATCGTCGGGGGGCATGGGGAACACTGAAGCTTTCTTT. The chain recombines TRBV12-5 with TRBJ1-1, with D tentatively TRBD1 (6 bases). The CDR3 is 19 residues long. The germline V gene encodes CDR1 LGHNT and CDR2 FRNRAP. V gave up 0 bases and J gave up 1 base, with 21 bases separating them.